A single sample gave rise to the 8 T cell receptor beta chains below, sequenced in a study of glioma-infiltrating T cells after dendritic cell vaccination. Indicated time point: after dendritic cell vaccination, including at tumor progression/relapse. TCRdb keeps only in-frame clones here, not all; method: immunoSEQ multiplex PCR. The data contain tens of thousands of clones, about 85% of them singletons. The sample here was blood, taken after dendritic cell vaccination. These receptors all stem from a human donor with glioblastoma.

This chain connects TRBV9 to TRBJ1-2, with D unresolved. The V end was cut by 0 bases, the J end by 8 bases, with 11 bases between. The CDR3 sequence is 13 residues long. CDR1 is SGDLS and CDR2 is YYNGEE in the germline V gene. CDR3 in DNA: TGTGCCAGCAGCGTAGTCGACAACGAGGGCTACACCTTC. Protein product: CASSVVDNEGYTF. Supplemented by reference TRBV9 and TRBJ1-2, the full variable domain reads DSGVTQTPKHLITATGQRVTLRCSPRSGDLSVYWYQQSLDQGLQFLIQYYNGEERAKGNILERFSAQQFPDLHSELNLSSLELGDSALYFCASSVVDNEGYTFGSGTRLTVV.

This clone was seen only a few times. This chain uses TRBV27 with TRBJ1-4; unclear D gene. The V and J ends lost 4 bases and 4 bases respectively, with 13 bases between them. The germline V gene has CDR1 MNHEY and CDR2 SMNVEV (reference sequence). The CDR3 covers 15 residues. The chain's CDR3 is CASSSRRIFNEKLFF. The CDR3 DNA is TGTGCCAGCAGTTCTCGGAGGATCTTTAATGAAAAACTGTTTTTT.

V and J are TRBV29-1 and TRBJ2-4; no clear D gene. Trimming left V 3 bases short and J 0 bases short, with 6 bases between. This CDR3 region has 13 residues. Looked up from germline, CDR1 is SQVTM and CDR2 is ANQGSEA. The CDR3 bases are TGCAGCGTTGACAGTCTAGCCAAAAACATTCAGTACTTC. Protein: CSVDSLAKNIQYF.

This sequence joins TRBV25-1 and TRBJ2-7; TRBD1 matches 7 bases. CDR1 and CDR2 (germline): MGHDK, SYGVNS. The trim removed 4 bases at V and 1 base at J, leaving 7 bases unmatched. This CDR3 has 15 residues. The DNA for the CDR3 is TGTGCCAGCAGTGGTGGGAACAGGGGATCCTACGAGCAGTACTTC. Amino acids: CASSGGNRGSYEQYF.

The gene calls are TRBV5-1 and TRBJ1-1; D is unclear. The germline gives CDR1 SGHRS, CDR2 YFSETQ. The CDR3 runs to 13 residues. Trimming took 5 bases from V and 1 from J, leaving 9 bases between them. CDR3 nucleotide sequence: TGCGCCAGCAGGGTGAGGCAGAACACTGAAGCTTTCTTT. It translates to CASRVRQNTEAFF.

The chain is built from TRBV7-7 and TRBJ2-3; TRBD2 agrees at 11 bases. The CDR3 contains 19 residues. Germline lookup yields CDR1 SSHAT and CDR2 FNYEAQ (reference sequence). J lost 2 bases, V lost 4 bases, and 14 bases had no gene match. CDR3 region: CASSSIPPGLAAATDTQYF. As DNA, the CDR3 is TGTGCCAGCAGCTCCATACCCCCGGGACTAGCGGCCGCCACAGATACGCAGTATTTT. Full variable domain (remainder filled in from reference TRBV7-7 and TRBJ2-3): GAGVSQSPRYKVTKRGQDVTLRCDPISSHATLYWYQQALGQGPEFLTYFNYEAQPDKSGLPSDRFSAERPEGSISTLTIQRTEQRDSAMYRCASSSIPPGLAAATDTQYFGPGTRLTVL.

The chain links TRBV14 to TRBJ2-5, with D tentatively TRBD2 (5 bases). The DNA end is a closer match to TRBJ2-7, so the J assignment may be wrong. The CDR3 is made up of 14 amino acids. Germline CDR1 reads SGHDN; CDR2 reads FVKESK. CDR3 protein: CASSQGRPSYEQYF. In DNA, the CDR3 is TGTGCCAGCAGCCAAGGGAGGCCGTCTTACGAGCAGTACTTC.

The gene calls are TRBV5-1 and TRBJ2-3; maybe TRBD1 (6 bases). The CDR3 has 17 residues. The germline V and J ends were trimmed by 0 bases and 2 bases, with 16 bases remaining between them. CDR1 is SGHRS, CDR2 YFSETQ, per germline. The CDR3, as DNA: TGCGCCAGCAGCTTGGCCCAGGGGTTTGTGTTCACAGATACGCAGTATTTT. Its protein product is CASSLAQGFVFTDTQYF.